The 28 T cell receptor beta chains below come from one sample, sequenced in a study of shared T cell receptors in the human thymus. The assay was immunoSEQ multiplex PCR, and TCRdb's table has in-frame clones only and misses some. Altogether roughly 410,000 clones are present, roughly 94% being singletons, with the ten largest covering 0.015% to 0.02%. Material for sequencing was thymocytes. These receptors originate from a human donor.

This chain joins TRBV6-6 and TRBJ1-1; no clear D. The CDR3 totals 10 residues. CDR1 and CDR2 (germline): MNHNY, SVGAGI (reference sequence). V was shortened by 2 bases and J by 8 bases, with 3 bases between the two germline ends. CDR3 sequence (DNA): TGTGCCAGCAGTTACAGGGAAGCTTTCTTT. The encoded protein is CASSYREAFF.

The chain uses TRBV10-1 and TRBJ2-1; D is ambiguous. In germline, CDR1 is WNHNN, CDR2 SYGVQD (reference sequence). The CDR3 has 16 residues. V dropped 6 bases and J dropped 0 bases, with 15 bases sitting between them. CDR3 DNA: TGCGCCAGCAGCCGGAGATCTGCTAGCTCCTACAATGAGCAGTTCTTC. The encoded protein is CASSRRSASSYNEQFF.

This clone was found a few times. The chain couples TRBV5-4 to TRBJ1-5, with a weak D call TRBD1 (5 bases). The germline CDR1 and CDR2 sequences are SGHNT and YYREEE (reference sequence). Trimming cost V 2 bases and J 9 bases, with 9 bases left between them. The CDR3 consists of 12 residues. The CDR3 coding sequence is TGTGCCAGCAGCTTTCCAGGGAGGCCCCAGCATTTT. It is translated as CASSFPGRPQHF.

This rearrangement joins TRBV25-1 to TRBJ2-1; TRBD2 matches at 13 bases. Germline loops: CDR1 MGHDK, CDR2 SYGVNS. Trimming cost V 6 bases and J 10 bases; bases outside gene matches: 9. The CDR3 contains 15 residues. The CDR3, as DNA: TGTGCCAGCAGCCCAACTAGCGGGAGGGCAGGGGAGCAGTTCTTC. Protein sequence: CASSPTSGRAGEQFF. Filled out from reference TRBV25-1 and TRBJ2-1, the complete variable domain reads EADIYQTPRYLVIGTGKKITLECSQTMGHDKMYWYQQDPGMELHLIHYSYGVNSTEKGDLSSESTVSRIRTEHFPLTLESARPSHTSQYLCASSPTSGRAGEQFFGPGTRLTVL.

The V and J genes are TRBV7-9 and TRBJ1-3, with D uncertain. The germline CDR1 and CDR2 sequences are SEHNR and FQNEAQ (reference sequence). The CDR3 is made up of 15 amino acids. Trimming stripped 5 bases from V and 4 bases from J, with 15 bases between. The CDR3 nucleotides read TGTGCCAGCAGCACTCCCCTGCCGTCCGGAAACACCATATATTTT. It codes for CASSTPLPSGNTIYF.

The J gene is TRBJ1-1, the V gene TRBV28, with D possibly TRBD1 on 5 matching bases. The CDR3 is 12 amino acids. Per the germline V gene, CDR1 is MDHEN and CDR2 is SYDVKM. Trimming left V 5 bases short and J 8 bases short, with 12 bases between. CDR3 residues: CASSPNGGEAFF. The DNA of the CDR3 is TGTGCCAGCAGTCCTAATGGGGGGGAAGCTTTCTTT.

This clone was detected once. The genes are TRBV6-4 and TRBJ2-5, with 9 bases aligning to TRBD2. Trimming removed 6 bases from V and 1 base from J; junction bases left unmatched: 6. The CDR3 consists of 15 residues. Germline assignment: CDR1 MRHNA and CDR2 SNTAGT. CDR3 protein: CASSAEGLAQETQYF. The CDR3 DNA sequence: TGTGCCAGCAGCGCGGAGGGACTAGCCCAAGAGACCCAGTACTTC.

This chain uses TRBV27 with TRBJ2-1; D unresolved. There are 12 residues in the CDR3. The germline gives CDR1 MNHEY, CDR2 SMNVEV (reference sequence). The V gene lost 6 bases and the J gene lost 10 bases, with 13 bases spanning the gap. The CDR3 DNA reads as TGTGCCAGCAGCCGATCACCCAGCGAGCAGTTCTTC. This encodes CASSRSPSEQFF.

For this clone: Additional DNA sequences in this sample encode the identical CDR3. The chain recombines TRBV5-6 with TRBJ2-5; D unresolved. Germline values: CDR1 SGHDT, CDR2 YYEEEE. The CDR3 contains 11 residues. The V gene lost 1 base and the J gene lost 5 bases, with 3 bases spanning the gap. The CDR3 DNA reads as TGTGCCAGCAGCTTGAGGGAGACCCAGTACTTC. Protein: CASSLRETQYF.

This chain connects TRBV11-2 to TRBJ2-3, with D possibly being TRBD2 (6 bases). The CDR3 is 15 amino acids. V lost 0 bases, J lost 2 bases, and 9 bases lay in between. The germline CDR1 and CDR2 sequences are SGHAT and FQNNGV. The CDR3 DNA reads as TGTGCCAGCAGCTTAGAGGGACTTTACACAGATACGCAGTATTTT. Protein product: CASSLEGLYTDTQYF.

Regarding this clone: Since no conserved phenylalanine or tryptophan closes the CDR3, a read error is the likely cause. The DNA is omitted, as the CDR3 cannot be located on it reliably, and the CDR3 follows TCRdb's listing. This rearrangement joins TRBV13 to TRBJ1-2. The CDR3 comprises 9 residues, both ends counted. The V gene's germline CDR1 is PRHDT and CDR2 FYEKMQ (reference sequence). The CDR3 sequence is CASSFRGDI.

V usage is TRBV19 and J usage is TRBJ1-1; a possible D gene is TRBD1 (6 bases). Trimming pared 7 bases from V and 11 bases from J, leaving 20 bases between. The CDR3 spans 13 residues. CDR1 and CDR2 (germline): LNHDA, SQIVND (reference sequence). CDR3 loop: CASNVVGAGRAFF. The CDR3 region has the DNA TGTGCCAGTAATGTTGTGGGGGCTGGTAGGGCTTTCTTT.

The chain recombines TRBV4-1 with TRBJ2-7; possibly TRBD2 for D (6 bases). The CDR3 loop spans 19 amino acids. Germline CDR1 is MGHRA and CDR2 is YSYEKL. The germline V and J ends were trimmed by 0 bases and 5 bases, with 26 bases remaining between them. CDR3 sequence reads: CASSQENRPTGVRVHEQYF. The CDR3 DNA follows: TGCGCCAGCAGCCAAGAAAATCGACCAACGGGAGTAAGGGTCCACGAGCAGTACTTC.

This clone was counted only a few times. V is TRBV5-1 and J is TRBJ2-5; the match to TRBD1 covers 8 bases. J was trimmed by 5 bases and V by 5 bases; bases with no gene match: 8. This CDR3 spans 14 amino acids. CDR1 and CDR2 from the germline V gene are SGHRS and YFSETQ. DNA for the CDR3: TGCGCCAGCAGGGCGACAGGGGCGTGGGAGACCCAGTACTTC. Translated, it gives CASRATGAWETQYF.

This chain links TRBV6-5 with TRBJ1-4, with a weak D call TRBD1 (5 bases). This CDR3 comprises 14 residues. Trimming took off 4 bases at V and 7 bases at J, with 13 bases between the two ends. Germline V CDR1 and CDR2: MNHEY, SVGAGI. CDR3 residues: CASSSGTEGEKLFF. In nucleotides, the CDR3 is TGTGCCAGCAGTTCCGGGACCGAGGGTGAAAAACTGTTTTTT.

The chain recombines TRBV5-1 with TRBJ2-1, with a weak D call TRBD2 (6 bases). The V gene's germline CDR1 is SGHRS and CDR2 YFSETQ. Deletions cut 1 base from V and 1 base from J, with 18 bases between. The CDR3 has 18 residues. The CDR3: CASSLTFALAESYNEQFF. CDR3 nucleotides: TGCGCCAGCAGCTTGACCTTCGCACTAGCCGAATCCTACAATGAGCAGTTCTTC.

The chain couples TRBV7-9 to TRBJ2-3, with TRBD2 identical over 9 bases. The germline V gene has CDR1 SEHNR and CDR2 FQNEAQ (reference sequence). V dropped 5 bases and J dropped 3; count of bases not matched to a gene: 12. The CDR3 loop spans 17 amino acids. DNA for the CDR3: TGTGCCAGCAGCGACCCCCCGGGCGGGAGGGCGACAGATACGCAGTATTTT. As protein: CASSDPPGGRATDTQYF.

The chain is built from TRBV28 and TRBJ2-7, with no clear D. Trimming pared 3 bases from V and 2 bases from J, leaving 17 bases between. The CDR3 is 16 amino acids. Germline lookup yields CDR1 MDHEN and CDR2 SYDVKM. The CDR3 DNA sequence: TGTGCCAGCAGTTTCAGTTTCCCGACTCGAACCTACGAGCAGTACTTC. Protein product: CASSFSFPTRTYEQYF.

The chain employs TRBV7-2 and TRBJ2-1, with 10 nucleotides matching TRBD2. V shed 5 bases, J shed 4 bases, and the junction held 8 bases outside the gene matches. This CDR3 spans 16 amino acids. Per germline, CDR1 SGHTA and CDR2 FQGNSA. DNA of the CDR3: TGTGCCAGCAGCCCTAATCTAGCGGGAGTTTACAATGAGCAGTTCTTC. It codes for CASSPNLAGVYNEQFF.

The V gene is TRBV28, the J gene TRBJ2-3; perhaps TRBD2 as D (5 bases). The germline CDR1 and CDR2 sequences are MDHEN and SYDVKM. The CDR3 length is 15 residues. The V gene lost 6 bases and the J gene lost 7 bases, with 20 bases spanning the gap. The DNA for the CDR3 is TGTGCCAGCAGGTCCCTTAAGAGGGTTGGGTATACGCAGTATTTT. Translating it yields CASRSLKRVGYTQYF.

This rearrangement joins TRBV27 to TRBJ2-7; 8 nucleotides align to TRBD1. V shed 5 bases, J shed 2 bases, and the junction held 5 bases outside the gene matches. This CDR3 contains 14 residues. The V gene's germline CDR1 is MNHEY and CDR2 SMNVEV (reference sequence). CDR3 DNA sequence: TGTGCCAGCAGTCGCGGACAGGGAGCCTACGAGCAGTACTTC. It yields the protein CASSRGQGAYEQYF.

CDR3 bases: TGTGCCAGCAGTTTGCAACTAGCAGCTGGGGCCAACGTCCTGACTTTC. It codes for CASSLQLAAGANVLTF. V is TRBV27 and J is TRBJ2-6; possibly TRBD2 for D (6 bases). The V gene lost 3 bases and the J gene lost 2 bases, with 11 bases spanning the gap. Germline assignment: CDR1 MNHEY and CDR2 SMNVEV (reference sequence). The CDR3 is made up of 16 amino acids.

This clone was seen just once. V gene TRBV6-1 combines with J gene TRBJ2-7; D may be TRBD2 (6 bases). Per germline, CDR1 MNHNS and CDR2 SASEGT. The CDR3 loop spans 15 amino acids. V shed 1 base and J shed 5 bases, with 15 bases lying between them. The CDR3 spells CASSEGGDLGHEQYF. The CDR3 nucleotides are TGTGCCAGCAGTGAAGGGGGGGATCTTGGTCACGAGCAGTACTTC.

The chain uses TRBV11-1 and TRBJ2-7, with D perhaps matching TRBD2 (5 bases). V lost 3 bases and J 5 bases, leaving 5 bases between the germline ends. The CDR3 sequence is 11 residues long. Germline V CDR1 and CDR2: SGHAT, FQDESV (reference sequence). CDR3 region: CASSLRDEQYF. CDR3 bases: TGTGCCAGCAGCTTGAGGGACGAGCAGTACTTC.

The chain recombines TRBV30 with TRBJ2-7; no firm D call. The V and J ends lost 8 bases and 3 bases respectively, with 17 bases between them. The CDR3 totals 13 residues. Germline V gene data show CDR1 as GTSNPN and CDR2 as SVGIG (reference sequence). Here the CDR3 DNA reads TGTGCCACCTCCTGCTCCCCCGACTACGAGCAGTACTTC. This codes for CATSCSPDYEQYF.

The rearrangement joins TRBV19 to TRBJ2-7, with TRBD2 matching over 8 bases. CDR3 length: 15 residues. CDR1 LNHDA and CDR2 SQIVND come from the germline V gene (reference sequence). The trim removed 4 bases at V and 0 bases at J, leaving 5 bases unmatched. The CDR3 nucleotides are TGTGCCAGTAGTAGGATTAGCGGGGACTCCTACGAGCAGTACTTC. Protein sequence: CASSRISGDSYEQYF. Supplemented by reference TRBV19 and TRBJ2-7, the full variable domain reads DGGITQSPKYLFRKEGQNVTLSCEQNLNHDAMYWYRQDPGQGLRLIYYSQIVNDFQKGDIAEGYSVSREKKESFPLTVTSAQKNPTAFYLCASSRISGDSYEQYFGPGTRLTVT.

V gene TRBV6-5 combines with J gene TRBJ2-7, with 7 bases lining up with TRBD1. The CDR3 loop spans 14 amino acids. Unmatched junction bases numbered 6, after V lost 2 bases and J lost 5 bases. Germline V gene data show CDR1 as MNHEY and CDR2 as SVGAGI. CDR3 loop: CASSYEQGTHEQYF. The CDR3 nucleotides read TGTGCCAGCAGTTACGAACAGGGGACCCACGAGCAGTACTTC.

The J gene is TRBJ2-1, the V gene TRBV14; tentative D call: TRBD2 (5 bases). CDR3 length: 19 amino acids. Germline lookup yields CDR1 SGHDN and CDR2 FVKESK. V lost 1 base, J lost 0 bases, and 19 bases lay in between. The DNA of the CDR3 is TGTGCCAGCAGCCAAGTCGTCGTATCTAGCAGGAGCTCCTACAATGAGCAGTTCTTC. This gives the protein CASSQVVVSSRSSYNEQFF.